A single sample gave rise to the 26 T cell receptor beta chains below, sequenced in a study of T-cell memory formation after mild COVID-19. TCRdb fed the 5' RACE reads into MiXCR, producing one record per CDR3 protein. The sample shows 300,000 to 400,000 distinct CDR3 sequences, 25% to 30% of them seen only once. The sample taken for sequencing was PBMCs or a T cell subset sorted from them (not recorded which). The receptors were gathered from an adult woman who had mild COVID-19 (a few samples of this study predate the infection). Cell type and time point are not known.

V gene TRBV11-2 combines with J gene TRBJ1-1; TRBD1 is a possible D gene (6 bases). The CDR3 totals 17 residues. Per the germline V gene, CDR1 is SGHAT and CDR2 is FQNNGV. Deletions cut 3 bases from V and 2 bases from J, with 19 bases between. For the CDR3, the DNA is TGTGCCAGCAGCTTTAGCCCGGGGGGGGCTCTTAACACTGAAGCTTTCTTT. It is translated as CASSFSPGGALNTEAFF. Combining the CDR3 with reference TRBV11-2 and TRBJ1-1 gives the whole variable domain EAGVAQSPRYKIIEKRQSVAFWCNPISGHATLYWYQQILGQGPKLLIQFQNNGVVDDSQLPKDRFSAERLKGVDSTLKIQPAKLEDSAVYLCASSFSPGGALNTEAFFGQGTRLTVV.

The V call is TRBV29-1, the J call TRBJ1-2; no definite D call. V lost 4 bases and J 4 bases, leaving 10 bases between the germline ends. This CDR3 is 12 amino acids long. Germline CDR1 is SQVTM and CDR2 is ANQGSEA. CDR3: CSVGKGTYGYTF. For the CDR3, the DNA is TGCAGCGTTGGTAAGGGAACCTATGGCTACACCTTC. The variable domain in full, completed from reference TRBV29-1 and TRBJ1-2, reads SAVISQKPSRDICQRGTSLTIQCQVDSQVTMMFWYRQQPGQSLTLIATANQGSEATYESGFVIDKFPISRPNLTFSTLTVSNMSPEDSSIYLCSVGKGTYGYTFGSGTRLTVV.

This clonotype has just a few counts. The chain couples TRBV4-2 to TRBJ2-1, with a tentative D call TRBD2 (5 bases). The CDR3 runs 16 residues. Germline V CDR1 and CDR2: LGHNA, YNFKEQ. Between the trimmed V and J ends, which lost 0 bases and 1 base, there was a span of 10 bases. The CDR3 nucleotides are TGTGCCAGCAGCCAAGATCAGTGGGAGTCCTACAATGAGCAGTTCTTC. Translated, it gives CASSQDQWESYNEQFF.

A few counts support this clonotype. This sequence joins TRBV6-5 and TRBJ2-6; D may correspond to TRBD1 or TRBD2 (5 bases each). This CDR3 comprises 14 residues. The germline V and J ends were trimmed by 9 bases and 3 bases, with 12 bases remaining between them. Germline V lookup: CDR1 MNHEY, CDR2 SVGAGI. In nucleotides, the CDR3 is TGTGCCAGTAAGCAGGGAGTTGGGGCCAACGTCCTGACTTTC. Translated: CASKQGVGANVLTF.

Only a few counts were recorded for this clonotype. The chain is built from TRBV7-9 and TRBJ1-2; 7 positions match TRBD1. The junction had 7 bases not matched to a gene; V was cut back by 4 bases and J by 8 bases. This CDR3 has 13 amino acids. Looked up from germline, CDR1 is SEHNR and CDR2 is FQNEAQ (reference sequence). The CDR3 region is CASSWGQGQGYTF. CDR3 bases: TGTGCCAGCAGCTGGGGGCAGGGACAGGGCTACACCTTC.

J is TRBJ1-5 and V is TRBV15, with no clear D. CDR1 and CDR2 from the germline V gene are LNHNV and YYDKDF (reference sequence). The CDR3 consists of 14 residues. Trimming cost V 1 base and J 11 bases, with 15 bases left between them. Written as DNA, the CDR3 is TGTGCCACCAGCAGAGGCGAAATTCTCGCGACCCAGCATTTT. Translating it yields CATSRGEILATQHF.

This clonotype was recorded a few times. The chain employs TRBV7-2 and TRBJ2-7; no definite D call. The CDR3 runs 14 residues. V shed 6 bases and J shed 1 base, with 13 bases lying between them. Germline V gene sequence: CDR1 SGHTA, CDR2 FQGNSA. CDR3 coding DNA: TGTGCCAGCAGAGAAAGGACCGGATCCTACGAGCAGTACTTC. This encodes CASRERTGSYEQYF.

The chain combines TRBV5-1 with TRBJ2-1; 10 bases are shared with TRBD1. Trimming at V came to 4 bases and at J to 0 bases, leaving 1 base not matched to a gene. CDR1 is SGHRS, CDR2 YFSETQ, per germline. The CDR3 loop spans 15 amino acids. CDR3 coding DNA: TGCGCCAGCAGCGGACAGGGGGTCTCCTACAATGAGCAGTTCTTC. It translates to CASSGQGVSYNEQFF.

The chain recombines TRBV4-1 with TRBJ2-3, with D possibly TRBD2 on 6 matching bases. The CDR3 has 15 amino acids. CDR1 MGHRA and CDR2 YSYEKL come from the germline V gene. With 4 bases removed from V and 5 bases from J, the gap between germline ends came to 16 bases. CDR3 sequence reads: CASSRVSSGEDTQYF. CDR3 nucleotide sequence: TGCGCCAGCAGCCGCGTCTCCTCGGGGGAAGATACGCAGTATTTT.

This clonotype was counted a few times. CDR3 DNA sequence: TGTGCCAGCAGCCCGTCAGCAAACCCCGATATGCCCCAGCATTTT. It encodes CASSPSANPDMPQHF. The chain has TRBV9 and TRBJ1-5; D call uncertain. Germline values: CDR1 SGDLS, CDR2 YYNGEE. The CDR3 is made up of 15 amino acids. Trimming took 4 bases from V and 9 from J, leaving 20 bases between them.

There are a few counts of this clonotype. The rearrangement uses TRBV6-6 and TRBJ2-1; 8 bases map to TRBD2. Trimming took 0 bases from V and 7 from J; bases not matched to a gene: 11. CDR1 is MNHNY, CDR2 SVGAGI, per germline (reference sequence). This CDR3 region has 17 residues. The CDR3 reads CASSYSPASGLFNEQFF. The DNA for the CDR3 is TGTGCCAGCAGTTACTCTCCTGCTAGCGGGTTATTTAATGAGCAGTTCTTC.

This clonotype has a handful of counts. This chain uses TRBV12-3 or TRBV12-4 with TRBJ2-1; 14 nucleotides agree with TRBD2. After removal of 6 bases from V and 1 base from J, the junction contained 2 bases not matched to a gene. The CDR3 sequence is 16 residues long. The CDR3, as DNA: TGTGCCAGCAGCGGACTAGCGGGAGGATCCTACAATGAGCAGTTCTTC. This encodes CASSGLAGGSYNEQFF.

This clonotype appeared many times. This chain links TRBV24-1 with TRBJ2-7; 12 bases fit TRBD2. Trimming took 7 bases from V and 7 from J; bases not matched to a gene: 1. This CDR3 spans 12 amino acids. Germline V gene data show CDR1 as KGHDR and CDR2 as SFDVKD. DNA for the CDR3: TGTGCCACCAGAGGACTAGCGGGAGAGCAGTACTTC. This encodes CATRGLAGEQYF.

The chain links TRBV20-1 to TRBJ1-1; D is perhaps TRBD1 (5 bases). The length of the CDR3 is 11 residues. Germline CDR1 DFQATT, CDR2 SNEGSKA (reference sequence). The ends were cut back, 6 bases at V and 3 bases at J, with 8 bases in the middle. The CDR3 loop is CSAAGYTEAFF. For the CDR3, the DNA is TGCAGTGCCGCAGGGTACACTGAAGCTTTCTTT.

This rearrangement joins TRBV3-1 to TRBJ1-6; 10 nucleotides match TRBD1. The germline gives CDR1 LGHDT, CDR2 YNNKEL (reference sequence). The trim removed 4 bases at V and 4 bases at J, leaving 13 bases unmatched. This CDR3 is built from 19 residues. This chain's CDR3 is CASSRGDRDRGPYNSPLHF. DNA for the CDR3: TGTGCCAGCAGCCGAGGGGACCGGGACAGGGGACCATATAATTCACCCCTCCACTTT.

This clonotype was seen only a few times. Written as DNA, the CDR3 is TGCGCCAGCAGCTTGGCAGGGACTATGAACACCGGGGAGCTGTTTTTT. This translates into CASSLAGTMNTGELFF. V is TRBV5-1 and J is TRBJ2-2; 7 bases align to TRBD2. The junction had 3 bases not matched to a gene; V was cut back by 0 bases and J by 1 base. The CDR3 sequence is 16 residues long. Germline CDR1 is SGHRS and CDR2 is YFSETQ.

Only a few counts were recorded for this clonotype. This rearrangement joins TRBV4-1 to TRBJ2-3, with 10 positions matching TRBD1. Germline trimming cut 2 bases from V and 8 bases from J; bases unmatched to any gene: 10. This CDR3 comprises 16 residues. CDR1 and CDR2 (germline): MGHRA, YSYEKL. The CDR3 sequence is CASSQPGTGDHATQYF. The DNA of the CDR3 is TGCGCCAGCAGCCAACCCGGGACAGGGGATCATGCTACGCAGTATTTT.

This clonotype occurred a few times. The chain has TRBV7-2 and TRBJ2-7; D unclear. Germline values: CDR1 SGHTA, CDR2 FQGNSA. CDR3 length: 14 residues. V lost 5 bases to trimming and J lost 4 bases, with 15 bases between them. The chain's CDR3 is CASSKNSGPYEQYF. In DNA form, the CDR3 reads TGTGCCAGCAGCAAAAACTCCGGCCCATACGAGCAGTACTTC.

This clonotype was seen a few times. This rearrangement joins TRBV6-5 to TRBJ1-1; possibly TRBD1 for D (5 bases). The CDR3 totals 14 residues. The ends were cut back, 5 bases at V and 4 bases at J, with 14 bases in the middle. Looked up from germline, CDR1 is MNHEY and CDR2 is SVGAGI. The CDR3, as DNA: TGTGCCAGCAGTCCCAAGCAGGGCATCACTGAAGCTTTCTTT. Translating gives CASSPKQGITEAFF.

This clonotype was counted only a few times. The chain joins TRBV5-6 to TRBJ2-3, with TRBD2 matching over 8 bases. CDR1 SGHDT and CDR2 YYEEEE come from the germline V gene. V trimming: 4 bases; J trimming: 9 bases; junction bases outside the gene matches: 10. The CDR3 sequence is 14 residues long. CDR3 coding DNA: TGTGCCAGCAGCCGTAGCGGGACTGCAGGGACGCAGTATTTT. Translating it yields CASSRSGTAGTQYF.

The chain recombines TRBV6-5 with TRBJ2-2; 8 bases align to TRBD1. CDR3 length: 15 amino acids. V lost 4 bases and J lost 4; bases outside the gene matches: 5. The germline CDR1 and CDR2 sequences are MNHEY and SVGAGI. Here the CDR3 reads CASSLQGAVTGELFF. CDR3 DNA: TGTGCCAGCAGTTTGCAGGGGGCGGTCACCGGGGAGCTGTTTTTT.

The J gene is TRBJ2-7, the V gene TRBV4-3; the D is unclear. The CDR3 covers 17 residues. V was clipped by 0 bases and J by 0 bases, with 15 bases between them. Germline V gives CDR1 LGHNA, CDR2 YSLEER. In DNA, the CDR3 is TGCGCCAGCAGCCAAGATTCTCAAGGGATTGGCTCCTACGAGCAGTACTTC. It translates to CASSQDSQGIGSYEQYF.

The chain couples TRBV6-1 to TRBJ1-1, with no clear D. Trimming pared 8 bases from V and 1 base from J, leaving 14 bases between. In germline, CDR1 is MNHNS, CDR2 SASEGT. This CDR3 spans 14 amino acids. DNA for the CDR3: TGTGCCAGCCGTTCGTGGATCCCGAACACTGAAGCTTTCTTT. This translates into CASRSWIPNTEAFF.

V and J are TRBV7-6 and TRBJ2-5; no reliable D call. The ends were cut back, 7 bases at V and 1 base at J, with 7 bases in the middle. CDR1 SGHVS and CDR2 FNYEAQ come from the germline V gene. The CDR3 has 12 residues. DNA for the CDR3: TGTGCCAGCACCGACCTCCAAGAGACCCAGTACTTC. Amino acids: CASTDLQETQYF.

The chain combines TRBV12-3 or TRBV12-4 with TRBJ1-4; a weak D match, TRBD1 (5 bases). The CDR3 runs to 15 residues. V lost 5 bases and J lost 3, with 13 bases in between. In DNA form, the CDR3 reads TGTGCCAGCAGTATACGACAGATCTCTAATGAAAAACTGTTTTTT. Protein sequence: CASSIRQISNEKLFF.

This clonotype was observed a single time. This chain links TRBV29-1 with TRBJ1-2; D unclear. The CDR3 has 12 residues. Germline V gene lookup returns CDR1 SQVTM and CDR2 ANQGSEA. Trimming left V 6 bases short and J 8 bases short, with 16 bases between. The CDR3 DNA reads TGCAGCGTCTGGCCCCACGATGGAGGCTACACCTTC. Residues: CSVWPHDGGYTF.